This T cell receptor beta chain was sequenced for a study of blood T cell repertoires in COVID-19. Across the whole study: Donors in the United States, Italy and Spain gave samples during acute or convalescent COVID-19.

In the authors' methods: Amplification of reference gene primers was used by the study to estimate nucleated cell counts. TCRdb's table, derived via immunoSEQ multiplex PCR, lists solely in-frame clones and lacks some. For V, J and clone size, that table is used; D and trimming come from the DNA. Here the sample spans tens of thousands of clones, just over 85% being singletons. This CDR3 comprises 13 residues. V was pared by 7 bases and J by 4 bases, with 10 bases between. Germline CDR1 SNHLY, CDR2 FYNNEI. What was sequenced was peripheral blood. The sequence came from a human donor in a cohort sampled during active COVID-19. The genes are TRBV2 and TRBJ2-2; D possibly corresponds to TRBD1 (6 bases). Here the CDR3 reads CASNRVRTGELFF. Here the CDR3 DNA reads TGTGCCAGCAACAGGGTCCGCACCGGGGAGCTGTTTTTT.